This T cell receptor (beta chain) was captured by sequencing in a study of blood T cells in healthy people across ages (dated by TCRdb to the mid-2010s). Notes on the research overall: Template switching captured roughly one uniquely barcoded TCR beta cDNA molecule per two T cells in model experiments. Two additional independent replicas of 1 million unique cDNA reads from the same blood draw were analyzed for two donors (one aged 18 to 30 and one aged 80 or older). To avoid experimental bias, donors of different ages were randomly spread across the sequencing lanes. The donors were split into four age groups: young (average 16 years), middle-aged (39), aged (approximately 60) and long-lived (roughly 80). The study measured age-related changes in TCR beta repertoire diversity using deep sequencing normalized with unique cDNA molecular identifiers. The study at large found these results: Estimates of total diversity based on one million sequenced T cells were considered lower bounds and underestimates. A strong correlation was found between observed TCR beta diversity and the percentage of naive T cells measured by flow cytometry. Compared with the aged group, more naive CD4+ T cells, fewer expanded clones and increased TCR diversity were shown by the long-lived group, suggesting age selection. Since profiling was done on bulk unsorted PBMCs, naive and antigen-experienced compartments could not be conclusively compared. Observed TCR beta diversity per million T cells fell roughly linearly with age, and a significant reduction was already apparent by age around 40. Donor CMV infection status was unknown, potentially confounding age-related changes in expanded clonotypes.

The germline V gene encodes CDR1 SEHNR and CDR2 FQNEAQ (reference sequence). The CDR3 holds 11 amino acids from the cysteine to the phenylalanine. The sequence is cut down to CDR3 DNA, 33 bases in frame from base 1. V sheds 5 bases and J sheds 8 bases, leaving 9 bases between their ends. Donors were 39 systemically healthy Caucasian individuals from Russia aged roughly 6 to 95 years. Roughly 9 milliliters of peripheral blood were drawn from each donor into EDTA-treated Vacutainer tubes. Ficoll-Paque density-gradient centrifugation was used to isolate PBMCs, with at least 6 million obtained per sample. Trizol reagent was used to extract total RNA from PBMCs, with at least 5.5 micrograms per sample. For every donor, flow cytometry on a PBMC aliquot measured the percentage of naive CD45RAhigh/CD27high T cells. The library came from 5' RACE. This sample was sequenced with an Illumina HiSeq 2500. A second PCR of roughly 7 to 12 cycles was performed with a sample-barcoded 5' primer and a J-beta primer mix. A template-switch 5' adaptor carrying 12 random nucleotides introduced a unique molecular identifier onto each TCR beta cDNA molecule. Each sample yielded at least 2.5 million CDR3-containing paired-end reads. First-strand cDNA was synthesized from all RNA with the Mint cDNA synthesis kit, primed by a TRBC-specific oligonucleotide. After uracil-DNA glycosylase treatment, a first 18-cycle PCR used universal primers M1SS and BC2_uni_R on all cDNA. On the study's bioinformatics: Each sample was normalized by randomly selecting 1 million high-quality reads, each carrying a distinct molecular identifier. Instead of being binned into consensus sequences, reads with shared molecular identifiers were discarded. CDR3 identification, clonotype clustering and error correction used MiTCR with a Q25 quality threshold and the strictest error-elimination algorithm. A nonparametric unseen species model using Euler transformation provided a lower-bound estimate of total TCR beta diversity. TCRdb passed the public sequencing reads through fastp at Q25 and MiXCR, retaining productive beta sequences. Every CDR3 protein is listed once, alongside the most common genes and DNA of its rows. The V and J calls and clone size come from TCRdb's table, not from the authors' own analysis. The sample records hundreds of thousands of distinct CDR3 sequences, around 43% of which are singletons. Of the sample, about 19% is held by the ten largest clones.

About this clonotype: Its binding antigen is unknown. No much larger clone exists at a distance of one base, and base qualities are not known.

The chain employs TRBV7-9 and TRBJ2-5, with the D gene too uncertain to name. The material sequenced was blood. This TCR came from a man aged 55 to 69 in good health. The DNA sequence follows: TGTGCCAGCAGCCCGGTGGGAACCCAGTACTTC. This codes for CASSPVGTQYF.